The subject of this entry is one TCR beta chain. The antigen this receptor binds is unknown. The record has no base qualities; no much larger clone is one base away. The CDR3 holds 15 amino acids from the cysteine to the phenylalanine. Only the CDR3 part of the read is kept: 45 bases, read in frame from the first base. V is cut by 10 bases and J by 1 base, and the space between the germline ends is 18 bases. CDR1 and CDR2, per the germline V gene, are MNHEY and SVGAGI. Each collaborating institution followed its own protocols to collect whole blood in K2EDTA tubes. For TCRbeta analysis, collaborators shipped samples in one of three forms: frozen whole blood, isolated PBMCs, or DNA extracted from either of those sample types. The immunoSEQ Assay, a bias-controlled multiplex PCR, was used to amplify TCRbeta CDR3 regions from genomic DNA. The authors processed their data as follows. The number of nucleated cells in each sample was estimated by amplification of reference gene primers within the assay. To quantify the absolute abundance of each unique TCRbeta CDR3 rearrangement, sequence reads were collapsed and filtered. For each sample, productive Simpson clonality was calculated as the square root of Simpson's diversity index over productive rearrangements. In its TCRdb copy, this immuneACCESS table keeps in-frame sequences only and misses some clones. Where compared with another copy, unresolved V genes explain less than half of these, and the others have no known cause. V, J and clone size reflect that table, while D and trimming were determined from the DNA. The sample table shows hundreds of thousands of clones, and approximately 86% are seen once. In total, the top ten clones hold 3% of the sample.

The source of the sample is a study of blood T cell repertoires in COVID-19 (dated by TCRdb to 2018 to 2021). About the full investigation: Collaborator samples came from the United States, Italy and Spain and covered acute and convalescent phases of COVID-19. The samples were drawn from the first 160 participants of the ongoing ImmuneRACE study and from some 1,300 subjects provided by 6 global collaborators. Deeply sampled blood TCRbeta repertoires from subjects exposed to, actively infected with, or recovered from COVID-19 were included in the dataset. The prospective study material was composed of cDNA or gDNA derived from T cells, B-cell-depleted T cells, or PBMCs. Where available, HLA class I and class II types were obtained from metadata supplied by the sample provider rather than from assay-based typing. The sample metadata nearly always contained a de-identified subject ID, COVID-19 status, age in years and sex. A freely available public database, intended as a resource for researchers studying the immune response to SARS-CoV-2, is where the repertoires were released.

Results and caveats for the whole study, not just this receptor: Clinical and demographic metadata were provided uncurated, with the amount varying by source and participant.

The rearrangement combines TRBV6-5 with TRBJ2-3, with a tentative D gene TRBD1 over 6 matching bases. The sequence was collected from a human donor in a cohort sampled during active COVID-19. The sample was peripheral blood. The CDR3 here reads CATRKGETRTDTQYF. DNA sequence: TGTGCCACCCGCAAGGGGGAGACACGCACAGATACGCAGTATTTT.